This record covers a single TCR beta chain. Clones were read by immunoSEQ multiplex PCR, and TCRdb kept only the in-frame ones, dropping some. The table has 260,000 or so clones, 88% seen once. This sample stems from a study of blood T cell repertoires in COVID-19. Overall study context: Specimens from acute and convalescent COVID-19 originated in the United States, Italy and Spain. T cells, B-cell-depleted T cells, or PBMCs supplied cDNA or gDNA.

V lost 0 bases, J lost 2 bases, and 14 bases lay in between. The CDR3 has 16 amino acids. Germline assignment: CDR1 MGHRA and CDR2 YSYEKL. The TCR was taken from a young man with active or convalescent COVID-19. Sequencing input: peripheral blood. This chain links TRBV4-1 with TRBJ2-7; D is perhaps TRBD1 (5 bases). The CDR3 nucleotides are TGCGCCAGCAGCCAAGATCGGGCGGCAGGGACCTACGAGCAGTACTTC. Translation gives CASSQDRAAGTYEQYF.